This T cell receptor (beta chain) was captured in a study of T cell responses to AZD1222 COVID-19 vaccine. Study outcomes and limitations: Unmutated regions of variants are reportedly targeted by nearly half of spike-specific TCRs. The CD4 TCRs associated with vaccination extended across spike and predominated at 160-218 and 743-854.

This CDR3 is 14 amino acids long. V lost 2 bases, J lost 0 bases, and 8 bases lay in between. From germline, CDR1 is MNHEY and CDR2 SMNVEV (reference sequence). Notes on this clone: Its antigen is unidentified.

Assay: immunoSEQ multiplex PCR; the TCRdb copy retains only in-frame clones and omits some. The sample contains 150,000 to 200,000 clones, 92% of which appear only once. The receptor comes from an adult who received the AZD1222 COVID-19 vaccine. Specimen: peripheral blood, collected 28 days after the second AZD1222 dose. The chain has TRBV27 and TRBJ2-7; the D gene is possibly TRBD2 (5 bases). CDR3 amino acids: CASSLTGISYEQYF. The DNA for the CDR3 is TGTGCCAGCAGTTTAACCGGGATCTCCTACGAGCAGTACTTC.